This TCR beta chain derives from a study of CD8+CD57+ T cells in acquired aplastic anemia. At the level of the study: The average for DNA from sorted CD4+ and CD8+ cells was about 3.3 ug. Reads per healthy sample averaged around 10 million (CD4+) and 11.0 million (CD8+).

This CDR3 has 14 residues. V dropped 3 bases and J dropped 3 bases, with 11 bases sitting between them. Germline CDR1 and CDR2: SGHTS and YDEGEE. Worth noting for this clonotype: Its matching antigen is unknown.

Notes on the study in general: A significant difference in CD8+ Simpson's diversity between patients and controls was not found. Patients and controls shared twenty-nine CD8+ CDR3 sequences.

Genomic DNA served as template for TCR beta VDJ and CDR3 profiling. TCRdb reanalysed the reads using MiXCR and keeps one entry per CDR3 protein. Of about 110,000 distinct CDR3 sequences listed, less than 65% are singletons. The sequencing sample was made of sorted CD4+, CD8+, or CD8+CD57+ T cells (not recorded which) from PBMCs. The sequence was collected from a human donor in good health, serving as a control. The chain is built from TRBV5-8 and TRBJ2-3; D perhaps matches TRBD2 (5 bases). CDR3 protein: CASSWTSLTDTQYF. The CDR3 DNA reads TGTGCCAGCAGCTGGACTTCATTGACAGATACGCAGTATTTT.